The 22 T cell receptor beta chains below all came from one sample that was sequenced in a study of regulatory T cells in long-lasting Graves disease. To make TCR beta libraries, researchers used iRepertoire HTBI primers and Arm-PCR of CDR3 regions. Via MiXCR, TCRdb re-called the multiplex PCR reads, giving one row per CDR3 protein. The sample contains hundreds of thousands of distinct CDR3 sequences, roughly 16% of which appear only once. The time point: newly diagnosed GD, antithyroid drugs for less than 3 months. RNA isolated from PBMCs was used to make the TCR library. These records were also assigned to another study, of T cells in Graves' hyperthyroidism and ophthalmopathy.

This sample comprised peripheral blood mononuclear cells (PBMCs), obtained at new diagnosis, from a patient treated with antithyroid drugs. These receptors all come from a woman aged 30 to 39 with Graves disease.

This clonotype was detected a few times. The chain uses TRBV10-3 and TRBJ2-7; 8 bases fit TRBD1. CDR3 length: 15 residues. Germline V CDR1 and CDR2: ENHRY, SYGVKD. The ends lost 2 bases at V and 5 bases at J; junction bases unmatched: 8. CDR3 sequence reads: CAISEEDRDVHEQYF. CDR3 bases: TGTGCCATCAGTGAGGAGGACAGGGACGTCCACGAGCAGTACTTC.

This clonotype was counted only a few times. At one end the junction does not follow the germline gene, possibly because of a read error. The rearrangement links TRBV18 to TRBJ2-7, with 8 nucleotides matching TRBD2. Germline V gene data show CDR1 as KGHSH and CDR2 as LQKENI. The CDR3 is 15 amino acids. The CDR3: CASSAPPGLAPEQYF. The CDR3 nucleotides read TGTGCCAGCTCAGCACCCCCCGGACTAGCACCCGAGCAGTACTTC.

The V gene is TRBV2, the J gene TRBJ1-6; D is undetermined. The length of the CDR3 is 12 residues. V lost 1 base, J lost 9 bases, and 4 bases lay in between. Per germline, CDR1 SNHLY and CDR2 FYNNEI. The CDR3 here is CASSEGLSPLHF. CDR3 coding DNA: TGTGCCAGCAGTGAAGGCCTTTCACCCCTCCACTTT.

This clonotype was seen a few times. The CDR3 region is CASSPLSGRGPEYPNSPLHF. The CDR3 DNA follows: TGTGCCAGCAGCCCACTATCCGGCAGGGGGCCTGAGTACCCTAATTCACCCCTCCACTTT. This chain links TRBV11-2 with TRBJ1-6; 8 nucleotides agree with TRBD1. The CDR3 has 20 residues. V shed 5 bases, J shed 6 bases, and the junction held 21 bases outside the gene matches. Germline V gives CDR1 SGHAT, CDR2 FQNNGV.

There are many counts of this clonotype. The chain has TRBV28 and TRBJ2-3; TRBD1 is a possible D gene (7 bases). Germline values: CDR1 MDHEN, CDR2 SYDVKM. V shed 5 bases and J shed 0 bases, with 12 bases lying between them. The CDR3 has 15 residues. This CDR3 reads CASSAGTASTDTQYF. CDR3 DNA sequence: TGTGCCAGCAGTGCGGGGACAGCTAGCACAGATACGCAGTATTTT.

This clonotype was seen at least ten times. V is TRBV20-1 and J is TRBJ2-1; 8 bases map to TRBD2. Germline-derived CDR1 and CDR2 are DFQATT and SNEGSKA (reference sequence). Losses at the gene ends were 6 bases for V and 0 bases for J; bases not matched to a gene: 22. The CDR3 is 20 residues long. The CDR3 DNA follows: TGCAGTGCCCCACCCAGGGGAGTAGCGGGACTTCGTAGCTCCTACAATGAGCAGTTCTTC. Protein sequence: CSAPPRGVAGLRSSYNEQFF.

This clonotype was seen at least ten times. V usage is TRBV7-8 and J usage is TRBJ1-1, with no clear D. This CDR3 is built from 14 residues. Trimming took 8 bases from V and 1 from J, leaving 14 bases between them. Per germline, CDR1 SGHVS and CDR2 FQNEAQ. CDR3 nucleotides: TGTGCCAGCCTCCAGCGGGAGGGGAACACTGAAGCTTTCTTT. Its protein is CASLQREGNTEAFF.

Ten or more counts support this clonotype. The V and J genes are TRBV7-9 and TRBJ2-7; D uncertain. The germline V and J ends were trimmed by 5 bases and 0 bases, with 14 bases remaining between them. The CDR3 has 15 amino acids. The germline V gene has CDR1 SEHNR and CDR2 FQNEAQ (reference sequence). The CDR3 bases are TGTGCCAGCAGCCCCCCCGGGCTGGGCTCCTACGAGCAGTACTTC. This sequence encodes CASSPPGLGSYEQYF. The complete variable domain, with remaining parts taken from reference TRBV7-9 and TRBJ2-7, reads DTGVSQNPRHKITKRGQNVTFRCDPISEHNRLYWYRQTLGQGPEFLTYFQNEAQLEKSRLLSDRFSAERPKGSFSTLEIQRTEQGDSAMYLCASSPPGLGSYEQYFGPGTRLTVT.

The rearrangement joins TRBV4-2 to TRBJ1-2; no clear D gene. The CDR3 is 15 amino acids. Trimming stripped 4 bases from V and 9 bases from J, with 21 bases between. Germline V gene sequence: CDR1 LGHNA, CDR2 YNFKEQ. The CDR3 bases are TGTGCCAGCAGCCCCGAAGCGACAATCTCTGGTAGCTACACCTTC. Protein: CASSPEATISGSYTF.

This clonotype has at least ten counts. The CDR3 DNA reads as TGTGCCACCAGTTCGGGGGGAGGATTCGCAGATACGCAGTATTTT. Its protein is CATSSGGGFADTQYF. V is TRBV24-1 and J is TRBJ2-3; 7 bases align to TRBD2. The length of the CDR3 is 15 residues. The ends lost 6 bases at V and 4 bases at J; junction bases unmatched: 9. The V gene's germline CDR1 is KGHDR and CDR2 SFDVKD.

This clonotype has more than one count but fewer than ten. The chain is built from TRBV30 and TRBJ2-7, with a tentative D call TRBD1 (6 bases). The CDR3 loop spans 15 amino acids. Germline V gene lookup returns CDR1 GTSNPN and CDR2 SVGIG (reference sequence). The V end lost 5 bases, the J end lost 6 bases, and 23 bases lay between the germline ends. CDR3 sequence: CAWGGRLRTNGEQYF. The CDR3 nucleotides read TGTGCCTGGGGGGGCCGCCTGCGTACAAATGGCGAGCAGTACTTC.

This clonotype was seen at least ten times. The chain employs TRBV7-3 and TRBJ2-2; the D gene is possibly TRBD1 (5 bases). Germline V gene sequence: CDR1 SGHTA, CDR2 FQGTGA. The V end lost 0 bases, the J end lost 1 base, and 9 bases lay between the germline ends. This CDR3 has 16 amino acids. This CDR3 reads CASSLTRTLNTGELFF. DNA for the CDR3: TGTGCCAGCAGCTTAACGAGGACATTGAACACCGGGGAGCTGTTTTTT.

This clonotype was seen ten or more times. V gene TRBV10-2 combines with J gene TRBJ1-5; D ambiguous. Trimming pared 6 bases from V and 4 bases from J, leaving 16 bases between. The CDR3 sequence is 15 residues long. CDR1 WSHSY and CDR2 SAAADI come from the germline V gene. The CDR3 region is CASRWTGAENQPQHF. The CDR3, as DNA: TGCGCCAGCAGGTGGACCGGAGCCGAAAATCAGCCCCAGCATTTT.

The sample holds a few counts of this clonotype. The CDR3 is CASSLVLAAGELFF. The CDR3 bases are TGTGCCAGCAGCTTAGTCCTAGCGGCCGGGGAGCTGTTTTTT. V gene TRBV7-2 combines with J gene TRBJ2-2, with 7 positions matching TRBD2. Trimming removed 1 base from V and 6 bases from J; junction bases left unmatched: 2. Germline CDR1 and CDR2: SGHTA and FQGNSA. The CDR3 contains 14 residues. The full variable domain, with the rest looked up from reference TRBV7-2 and TRBJ2-2, is GAGVSQSPSNKVTEKGKDVELRCDPISGHTALYWYRQSLGQGLEFLIYFQGNSAPDKSGLPSDRFSAERTGGSVSTLTIQRTQQEDSAVYLCASSLVLAAGELFFGEGSRLTVL.

In its sample, this clonotype was seen a few times. This sequence joins TRBV20-1 and TRBJ2-7; D not resolved. Germline V lookup: CDR1 DFQATT, CDR2 SNEGSKA (reference sequence). Trimming cost V 1 base and J 3 bases, with 7 bases left between them. The CDR3 sequence is 12 residues long. This CDR3 reads CSARGPNYEQYF. The CDR3, as DNA: TGCAGTGCTAGAGGCCCCAACTACGAGCAGTACTTC.

This chain uses TRBV6-1 with TRBJ2-7; TRBD2 matches at 15 bases. In germline, CDR1 is MNHNS, CDR2 SASEGT. This CDR3 has 17 amino acids. Trimming took 6 bases from V and 1 from J; bases not matched to a gene: 7. CDR3 sequence: CASRGLAGGPGSYEQYF. The CDR3 DNA reads TGTGCCAGCAGGGGACTAGCGGGAGGTCCGGGATCCTACGAGCAGTACTTC.

This clonotype was picked up a small number of times. The chain links TRBV6-5 to TRBJ2-3, with D tentatively TRBD1 (5 bases). Trimming pared 0 bases from V and 4 bases from J, leaving 17 bases between. The length of the CDR3 is 17 residues. Germline V CDR1 and CDR2: MNHEY, SVGAGI. CDR3 bases: TGTGCCAGCAGTTACTCGATGGTCGGCAGGGTAGCAGATACGCAGTATTTT. It yields the protein CASSYSMVGRVADTQYF.

This clonotype occurred a few times. The rearrangement joins TRBV7-3 to TRBJ2-1, with a possible D match to TRBD1 (6 bases). The V gene's germline CDR1 is SGHTA and CDR2 FQGTGA. V gave up 1 base and J gave up 6 bases, with 13 bases separating them. CDR3 length: 15 amino acids. The CDR3 DNA reads TGTGCCAGCAGCTTAAGCAGGGACATAGGCAATGAGCAGTTCTTC. Its protein product is CASSLSRDIGNEQFF.

This clonotype has a count of ten or more. CDR3 DNA: TGTGCCAGCTCGGACTGGATCGACTACACCTTC. Translated, it gives CASSDWIDYTF. The rearrangement joins TRBV18 to TRBJ1-2, with unresolved D. Per germline, CDR1 KGHSH and CDR2 LQKENI. The CDR3 totals 11 residues. The ends were cut back, 6 bases at V and 10 bases at J, with 12 bases in the middle.

This clonotype was observed at least ten times. The rearrangement joins TRBV2 to TRBJ1-6, with D perhaps TRBD1 (5 bases). This CDR3 spans 12 amino acids. Germline values: CDR1 SNHLY, CDR2 FYNNEI. V was clipped by 6 bases and J by 11 bases, with 11 bases between them. CDR3 protein: CASRGEFAPLHF. In DNA, the CDR3 is TGTGCCAGCAGGGGGGAATTTGCACCCCTCCACTTT.

This clonotype occurred a few times. The chain joins TRBV28 to TRBJ2-1; weak D call: TRBD2 (5 bases). Germline loops: CDR1 MDHEN, CDR2 SYDVKM. This CDR3 is built from 15 residues. V was shortened by 5 bases and J by 8 bases, with 19 bases between the two germline ends. This chain's CDR3 is CASSLMSEDHDEQFF. For the CDR3, the DNA is TGTGCCAGCAGTCTTATGTCGGAGGACCACGATGAGCAGTTCTTC. Full variable domain (rest looked up from reference TRBV28 and TRBJ2-1): DVKVTQSSRYLVKRTGEKVFLECVQDMDHENMFWYRQDPGLGLRLIYFSYDVKMKEKGDIPEGYSVSREKKERFSLILESASTNQTSMYLCASSLMSEDHDEQFFGPGTRLTVL.

This clonotype has ten or more counts. This chain links TRBV6-2 or TRBV6-3 with TRBJ2-1; D is undetermined. Trimming stripped 0 bases from V and 6 bases from J, with 6 bases between. Per the germline V gene, CDR1 is MNHEY and CDR2 is SVGEGT. The CDR3 is made up of 13 amino acids. The CDR3 loop reads CASSYSWPNEQFF. CDR3 DNA: TGTGCCAGCAGTTACTCGTGGCCCAATGAGCAGTTCTTC.